Given below is one TCR beta chain in context. The record originates from a study of blood T cell repertoires in COVID-19. Study-wide context: The United States, Italy and Spain supplied acute and convalescent COVID-19 samples. The analysed material was cDNA or gDNA that came from T cells, B-cell-depleted T cells, or PBMCs.

Original data processing: By means of reference gene primer amplification, nucleated cell counts were estimated. TCRdb's table, derived via immunoSEQ multiplex PCR, lists solely in-frame clones and lacks some. The DNA gave D and trimming, while V, J and clone size come from that table. The table lists roughly 110,000 clones, roughly 83% of them singletons. The CDR3 totals 14 residues. The V segment lost 3 bases and the J segment 3 bases; nucleotides outside the gene matches: 2. Germline V CDR1 and CDR2: PRHDT, FYEKMQ (reference sequence). The receptor comes from a woman in her seventies with acute or convalescent COVID-19. Sequences were obtained from peripheral blood. The rearrangement joins TRBV13 to TRBJ1-3; 7 nucleotides line up with TRBD1. This CDR3 reads CASSLGQRGNTIYF. The DNA of the CDR3 is TGTGCCAGCAGCTTGGGACAGCGTGGAAACACCATATATTTT.